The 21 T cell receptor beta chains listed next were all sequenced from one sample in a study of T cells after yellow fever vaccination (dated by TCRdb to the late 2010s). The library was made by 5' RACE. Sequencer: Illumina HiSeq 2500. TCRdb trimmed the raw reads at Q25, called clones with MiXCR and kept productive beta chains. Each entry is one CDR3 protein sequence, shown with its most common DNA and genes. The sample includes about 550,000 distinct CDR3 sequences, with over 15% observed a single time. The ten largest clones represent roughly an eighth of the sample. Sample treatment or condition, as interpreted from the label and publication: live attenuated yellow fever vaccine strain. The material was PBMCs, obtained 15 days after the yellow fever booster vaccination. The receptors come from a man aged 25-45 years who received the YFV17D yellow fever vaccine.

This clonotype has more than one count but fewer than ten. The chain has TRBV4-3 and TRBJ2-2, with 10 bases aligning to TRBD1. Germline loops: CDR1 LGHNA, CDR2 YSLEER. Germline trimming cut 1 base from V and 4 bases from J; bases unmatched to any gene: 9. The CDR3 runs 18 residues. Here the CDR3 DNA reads TGCGCCAGCAGCCAAGGCCATGACAGGGGGCCCGGCACCGGGGAGCTGTTTTTT. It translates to CASSQGHDRGPGTGELFF.

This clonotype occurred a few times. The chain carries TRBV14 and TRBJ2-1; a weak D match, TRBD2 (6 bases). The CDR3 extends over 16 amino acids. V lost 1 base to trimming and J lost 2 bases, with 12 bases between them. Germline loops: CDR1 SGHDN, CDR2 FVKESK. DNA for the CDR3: TGTGCCAGCAGCCAAGTATCCGGGAGAGCCTACAATGAGCAGTTCTTC. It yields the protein CASSQVSGRAYNEQFF.

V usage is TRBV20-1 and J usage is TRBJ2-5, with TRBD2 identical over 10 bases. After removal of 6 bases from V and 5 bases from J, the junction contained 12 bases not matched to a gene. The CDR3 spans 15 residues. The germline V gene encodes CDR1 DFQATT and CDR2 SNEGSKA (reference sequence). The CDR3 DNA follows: TGCAGTGCCGATGGGCGAGCGGGAGGGCCCGAGACCCAGTACTTC. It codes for CSADGRAGGPETQYF.

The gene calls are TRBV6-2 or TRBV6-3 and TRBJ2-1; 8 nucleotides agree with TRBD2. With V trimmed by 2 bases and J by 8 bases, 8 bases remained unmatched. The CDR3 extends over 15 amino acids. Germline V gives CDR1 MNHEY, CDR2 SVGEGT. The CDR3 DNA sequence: TGTGCCAGCAGTTACCTCCGCGGGAGGAGGGATGAGCAGTTCTTC. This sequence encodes CASSYLRGRRDEQFF.

As DNA, the CDR3 is TGCAGTGCTAGAGACCCAGAAGTGAGCACAGATACGCAGTATTTT. Its protein is CSARDPEVSTDTQYF. V and J are TRBV20-1 and TRBJ2-3; no clear D gene. Per the germline V gene, CDR1 is DFQATT and CDR2 is SNEGSKA (reference sequence). The V end lost 0 bases, the J end lost 0 bases, and 10 bases lay between the germline ends. The CDR3 has 15 amino acids.

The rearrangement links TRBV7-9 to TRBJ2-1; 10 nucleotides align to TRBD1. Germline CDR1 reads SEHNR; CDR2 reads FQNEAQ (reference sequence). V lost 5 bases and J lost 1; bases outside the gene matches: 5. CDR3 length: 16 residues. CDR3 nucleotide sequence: TGTGCCAGCAGCAGAGGGGACAGGGGATCCTACAATGAGCAGTTCTTC. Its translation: CASSRGDRGSYNEQFF. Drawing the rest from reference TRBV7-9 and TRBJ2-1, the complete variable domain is DTGVSQNPRHKITKRGQNVTFRCDPISEHNRLYWYRQTLGQGPEFLTYFQNEAQLEKSRLLSDRFSAERPKGSFSTLEIQRTEQGDSAMYLCASSRGDRGSYNEQFFGPGTRLTVL.

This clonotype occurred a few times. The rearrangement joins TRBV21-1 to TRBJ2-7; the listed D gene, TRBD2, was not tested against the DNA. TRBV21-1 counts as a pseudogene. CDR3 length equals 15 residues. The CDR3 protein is CASSAGTPHSYEQYF. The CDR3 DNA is TGTGCCAGCAGCGCCGGGACTCCCCACTCCTACGAGCAGTACTTC.

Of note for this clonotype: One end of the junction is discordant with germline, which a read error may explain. Here the CDR3 reads CSARDPKAYQETLYF. The CDR3 DNA reads TGCAGTGCTAGAGATCCGAAGGCGTACCAAGAGACCCTGTACTTC. This chain uses TRBV20-1 with TRBJ2-5; unclear D gene. CDR3 length: 15 residues. Per the germline V gene, CDR1 is DFQATT and CDR2 is SNEGSKA (reference sequence).

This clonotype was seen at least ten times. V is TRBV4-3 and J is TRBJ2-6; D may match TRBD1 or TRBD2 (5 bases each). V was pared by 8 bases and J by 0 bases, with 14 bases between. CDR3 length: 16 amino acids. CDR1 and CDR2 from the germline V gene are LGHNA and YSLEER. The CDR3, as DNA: TGCGCCAGCTCCCGGGACGGAGACTCTGGGGCCAACGTCCTGACTTTC. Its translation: CASSRDGDSGANVLTF.

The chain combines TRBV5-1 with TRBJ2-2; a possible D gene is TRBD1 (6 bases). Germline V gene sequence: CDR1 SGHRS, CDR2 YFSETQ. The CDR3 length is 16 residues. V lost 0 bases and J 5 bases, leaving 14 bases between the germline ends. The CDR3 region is CASSLGPTGPTGELFF. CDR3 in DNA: TGCGCCAGCAGCTTGGGTCCCACAGGGCCTACCGGGGAGCTGTTTTTT.

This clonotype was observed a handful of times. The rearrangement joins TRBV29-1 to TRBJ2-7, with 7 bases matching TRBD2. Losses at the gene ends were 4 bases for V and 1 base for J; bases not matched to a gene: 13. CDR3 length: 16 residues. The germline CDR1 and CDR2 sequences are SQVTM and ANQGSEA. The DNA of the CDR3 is TGCAGCGTTGGGGGAGAGGCTAGCGGAGCTTCCTACGAGCAGTACTTC. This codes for CSVGGEASGASYEQYF.

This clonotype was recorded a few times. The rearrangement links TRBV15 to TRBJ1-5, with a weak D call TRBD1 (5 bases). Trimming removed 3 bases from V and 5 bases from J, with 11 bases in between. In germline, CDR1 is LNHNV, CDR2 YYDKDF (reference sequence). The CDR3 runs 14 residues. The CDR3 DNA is TGTGCCACCAGCAGTAGAGACAGCCATCAGCCCCAGCATTTT. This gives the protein CATSSRDSHQPQHF.

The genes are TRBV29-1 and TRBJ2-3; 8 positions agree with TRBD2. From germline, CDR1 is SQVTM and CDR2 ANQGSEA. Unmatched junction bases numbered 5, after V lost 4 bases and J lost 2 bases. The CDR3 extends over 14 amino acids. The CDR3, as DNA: TGCAGCGTTGGGGGACTAGACCTCACAGATACGCAGTATTTT. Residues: CSVGGLDLTDTQYF.

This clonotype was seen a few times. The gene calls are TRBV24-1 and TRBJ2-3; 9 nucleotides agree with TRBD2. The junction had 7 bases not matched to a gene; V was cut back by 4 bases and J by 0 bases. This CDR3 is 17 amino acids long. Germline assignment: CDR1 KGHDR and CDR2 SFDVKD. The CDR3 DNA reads TGTGCCACCAGTGACCCTCCTAGCGGGACTAGCACAGATACGCAGTATTTT. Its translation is CATSDPPSGTSTDTQYF.

The CDR3 DNA reads as TGTGCCAGCAGTTCCGGGCCTGTTCTGGTTCAGTACTTC. Its protein is CASSSGPVLVQYF. The chain has TRBV12-3 or TRBV12-4 and TRBJ2-4; no definite D call. The CDR3 length is 13 residues. Between the trimmed V and J ends, which lost 4 bases and 11 bases, there was a span of 15 bases.

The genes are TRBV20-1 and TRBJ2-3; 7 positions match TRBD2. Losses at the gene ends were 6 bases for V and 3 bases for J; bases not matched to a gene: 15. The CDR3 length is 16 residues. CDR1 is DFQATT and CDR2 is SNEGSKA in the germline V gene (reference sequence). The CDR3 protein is CSASRFGGGETDTQYF. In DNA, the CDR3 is TGCAGTGCGAGTCGCTTCGGCGGGGGTGAGACAGATACGCAGTATTTT.

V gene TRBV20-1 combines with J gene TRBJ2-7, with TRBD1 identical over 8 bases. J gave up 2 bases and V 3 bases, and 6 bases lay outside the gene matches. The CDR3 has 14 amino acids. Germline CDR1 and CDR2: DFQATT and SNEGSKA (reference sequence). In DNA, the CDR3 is TGCAGTGCTAGGGAACTGACAGGGGCCTACGAGCAGTACTTC. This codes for CSARELTGAYEQYF.

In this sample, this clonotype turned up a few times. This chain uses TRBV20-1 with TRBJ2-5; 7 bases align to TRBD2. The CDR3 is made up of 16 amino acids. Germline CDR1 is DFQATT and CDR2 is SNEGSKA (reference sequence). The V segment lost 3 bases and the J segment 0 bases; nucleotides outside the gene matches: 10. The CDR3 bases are TGCAGTGCTAGTGACAGCCTAGCGGTTTACCAAGAGACCCAGTACTTC. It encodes CSASDSLAVYQETQYF.

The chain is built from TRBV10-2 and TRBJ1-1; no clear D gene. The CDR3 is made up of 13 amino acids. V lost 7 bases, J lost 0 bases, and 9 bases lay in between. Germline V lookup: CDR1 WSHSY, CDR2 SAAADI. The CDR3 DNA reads TGCGCCAGCAAGGGAGTCCTGAACACTGAAGCTTTCTTT. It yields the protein CASKGVLNTEAFF.

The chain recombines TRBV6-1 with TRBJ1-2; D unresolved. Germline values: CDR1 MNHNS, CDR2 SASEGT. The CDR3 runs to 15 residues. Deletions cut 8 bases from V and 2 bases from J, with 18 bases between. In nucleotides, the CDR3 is TGTGCCAGCGAAAATGACGGGAGAGGGAACTATGGCTACACCTTC. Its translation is CASENDGRGNYGYTF.

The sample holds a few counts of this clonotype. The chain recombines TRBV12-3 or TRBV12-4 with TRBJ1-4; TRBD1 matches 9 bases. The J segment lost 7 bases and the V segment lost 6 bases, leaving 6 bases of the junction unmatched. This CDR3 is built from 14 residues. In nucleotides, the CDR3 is TGTGCCAGCAGGATCGGGACAGGGTCTGAAAAACTGTTTTTT. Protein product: CASRIGTGSEKLFF.